The source of this T cell receptor (beta chain) is a study of T cell repertoires in cytomegalovirus infection (dated by TCRdb to the late 2010s). With regard to the full study: Peptide stimulations targeted recently identified HLA-C-restricted CMV epitopes, whose presentation resists viral immunomodulation, together with well-studied HLA-B-restricted epitopes. Because public TCR beta signatures pointed to carriage of CMV infection together with the matching HLA type, the HLA type of each donor mattered for the analysis.

The sample's treatment or condition label, decoded: in vitro stimulation with specific CMV peptide epitopes to enrich CMV-specific T cells. This clonotype was detected only a few times. Its target antigen remains unknown. Within one base of it there is no much larger clone, and no base qualities were kept. Sequencing instrument: Illumina HiSeq 1500. Starting from the raw public reads, TCRdb applied fastp trimming at Q25, assembled clones with MiXCR and retained in-frame beta chains. Each record represents a unique CDR3 protein, reported with the most common genes and DNA among its rows. The sample table lists 550,000 to 700,000 distinct CDR3 sequences, 40% of them with a count of one. The top ten clones comprise around 46% of the sample. Broader findings and caveats from the paper: The ex vivo response was dominated by HLA-C-restricted CMV-specific TCR beta clonotypes, which also provided the single most frequent clonotype in two of eight donors. In both this cohort and an independent approximately 350-donor cohort, the cumulative frequency of public TCR beta family members distinguished carriers of CMV infection plus the relevant HLA type.

The receptor comes from a human donor in good health (CMV status not recorded). Some clones in this sample may be carry-over from other donors' samples. Source: cultured PBMCs, taken from culture after CMV antigen stimulation.

The DNA reads as follows: TGTGCCAGCAGGGCGGGACTGAATAGCAATCAGCCCCAGCATTTT. Translated, this gives CASRAGLNSNQPQHF. The sequence links TRBV6-6 to TRBJ1-5; the D region possibly corresponds to TRBD1 (5 bases align). The germline ends are 12 bases apart after V is trimmed by 6 bases and J by 0 bases. The germline V gene (reference sequence) yields MNHNY for CDR1 and SVGAGI for CDR2. From its cysteine to its phenylalanine, the CDR3 spans 15 amino acids. Only the CDR3 portion is preserved as DNA: 45 bases, with reading frame beginning at the first base.